The present TCR beta chain was sequenced within a study of shared T cell receptors in the human thymus. Method: immunoSEQ multiplex PCR; TCRdb's copy keeps in-frame clones and lacks some. The sample yields approximately 760,000 clones, approximately 85% seen once. Looked up from germline, CDR1 is MNHEY and CDR2 is SMNVEV (reference sequence). The CDR3 length is 16 residues. V was clipped by 6 bases and J by 4 bases, with 18 bases between them. In addition, the sample was reused for a study of human thymus T cells. That study adds: V and J gene usage appeared biased in thymic and blood repertoires. Related research examined unrelated individuals and reported that their thymic repertoires overlapped highly.

The chain joins TRBV27 to TRBJ1-4; D is ambiguous. Sequencing used thymocytes. The sequence came from a girl under three years old with a congenital heart defect. The CDR3 DNA reads TGTGCCAGCAGAACCACGGACCGTACTAGTAATGAAAAACTGTTTTTT. Translated: CASRTTDRTSNEKLFF.